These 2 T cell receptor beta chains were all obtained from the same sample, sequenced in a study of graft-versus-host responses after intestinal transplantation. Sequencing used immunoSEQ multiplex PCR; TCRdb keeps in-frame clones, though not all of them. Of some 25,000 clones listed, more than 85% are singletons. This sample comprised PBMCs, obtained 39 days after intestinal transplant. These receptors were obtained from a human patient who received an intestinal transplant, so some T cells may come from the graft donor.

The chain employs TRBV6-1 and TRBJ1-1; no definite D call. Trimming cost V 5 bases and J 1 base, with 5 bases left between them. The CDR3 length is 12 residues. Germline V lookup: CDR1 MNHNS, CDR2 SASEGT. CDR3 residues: CASSRQNTEAFF. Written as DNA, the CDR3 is TGTGCCAGCAGTAGACAGAACACTGAAGCTTTCTTT.

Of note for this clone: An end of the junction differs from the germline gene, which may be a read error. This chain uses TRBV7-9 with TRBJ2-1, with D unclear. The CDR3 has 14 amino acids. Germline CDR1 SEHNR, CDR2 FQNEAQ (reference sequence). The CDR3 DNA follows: TGTGCCAGCAGCCGGCGAGGACCGTACAATGGGCAGTTCTTC. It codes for CASSRRGPYNGQFF.